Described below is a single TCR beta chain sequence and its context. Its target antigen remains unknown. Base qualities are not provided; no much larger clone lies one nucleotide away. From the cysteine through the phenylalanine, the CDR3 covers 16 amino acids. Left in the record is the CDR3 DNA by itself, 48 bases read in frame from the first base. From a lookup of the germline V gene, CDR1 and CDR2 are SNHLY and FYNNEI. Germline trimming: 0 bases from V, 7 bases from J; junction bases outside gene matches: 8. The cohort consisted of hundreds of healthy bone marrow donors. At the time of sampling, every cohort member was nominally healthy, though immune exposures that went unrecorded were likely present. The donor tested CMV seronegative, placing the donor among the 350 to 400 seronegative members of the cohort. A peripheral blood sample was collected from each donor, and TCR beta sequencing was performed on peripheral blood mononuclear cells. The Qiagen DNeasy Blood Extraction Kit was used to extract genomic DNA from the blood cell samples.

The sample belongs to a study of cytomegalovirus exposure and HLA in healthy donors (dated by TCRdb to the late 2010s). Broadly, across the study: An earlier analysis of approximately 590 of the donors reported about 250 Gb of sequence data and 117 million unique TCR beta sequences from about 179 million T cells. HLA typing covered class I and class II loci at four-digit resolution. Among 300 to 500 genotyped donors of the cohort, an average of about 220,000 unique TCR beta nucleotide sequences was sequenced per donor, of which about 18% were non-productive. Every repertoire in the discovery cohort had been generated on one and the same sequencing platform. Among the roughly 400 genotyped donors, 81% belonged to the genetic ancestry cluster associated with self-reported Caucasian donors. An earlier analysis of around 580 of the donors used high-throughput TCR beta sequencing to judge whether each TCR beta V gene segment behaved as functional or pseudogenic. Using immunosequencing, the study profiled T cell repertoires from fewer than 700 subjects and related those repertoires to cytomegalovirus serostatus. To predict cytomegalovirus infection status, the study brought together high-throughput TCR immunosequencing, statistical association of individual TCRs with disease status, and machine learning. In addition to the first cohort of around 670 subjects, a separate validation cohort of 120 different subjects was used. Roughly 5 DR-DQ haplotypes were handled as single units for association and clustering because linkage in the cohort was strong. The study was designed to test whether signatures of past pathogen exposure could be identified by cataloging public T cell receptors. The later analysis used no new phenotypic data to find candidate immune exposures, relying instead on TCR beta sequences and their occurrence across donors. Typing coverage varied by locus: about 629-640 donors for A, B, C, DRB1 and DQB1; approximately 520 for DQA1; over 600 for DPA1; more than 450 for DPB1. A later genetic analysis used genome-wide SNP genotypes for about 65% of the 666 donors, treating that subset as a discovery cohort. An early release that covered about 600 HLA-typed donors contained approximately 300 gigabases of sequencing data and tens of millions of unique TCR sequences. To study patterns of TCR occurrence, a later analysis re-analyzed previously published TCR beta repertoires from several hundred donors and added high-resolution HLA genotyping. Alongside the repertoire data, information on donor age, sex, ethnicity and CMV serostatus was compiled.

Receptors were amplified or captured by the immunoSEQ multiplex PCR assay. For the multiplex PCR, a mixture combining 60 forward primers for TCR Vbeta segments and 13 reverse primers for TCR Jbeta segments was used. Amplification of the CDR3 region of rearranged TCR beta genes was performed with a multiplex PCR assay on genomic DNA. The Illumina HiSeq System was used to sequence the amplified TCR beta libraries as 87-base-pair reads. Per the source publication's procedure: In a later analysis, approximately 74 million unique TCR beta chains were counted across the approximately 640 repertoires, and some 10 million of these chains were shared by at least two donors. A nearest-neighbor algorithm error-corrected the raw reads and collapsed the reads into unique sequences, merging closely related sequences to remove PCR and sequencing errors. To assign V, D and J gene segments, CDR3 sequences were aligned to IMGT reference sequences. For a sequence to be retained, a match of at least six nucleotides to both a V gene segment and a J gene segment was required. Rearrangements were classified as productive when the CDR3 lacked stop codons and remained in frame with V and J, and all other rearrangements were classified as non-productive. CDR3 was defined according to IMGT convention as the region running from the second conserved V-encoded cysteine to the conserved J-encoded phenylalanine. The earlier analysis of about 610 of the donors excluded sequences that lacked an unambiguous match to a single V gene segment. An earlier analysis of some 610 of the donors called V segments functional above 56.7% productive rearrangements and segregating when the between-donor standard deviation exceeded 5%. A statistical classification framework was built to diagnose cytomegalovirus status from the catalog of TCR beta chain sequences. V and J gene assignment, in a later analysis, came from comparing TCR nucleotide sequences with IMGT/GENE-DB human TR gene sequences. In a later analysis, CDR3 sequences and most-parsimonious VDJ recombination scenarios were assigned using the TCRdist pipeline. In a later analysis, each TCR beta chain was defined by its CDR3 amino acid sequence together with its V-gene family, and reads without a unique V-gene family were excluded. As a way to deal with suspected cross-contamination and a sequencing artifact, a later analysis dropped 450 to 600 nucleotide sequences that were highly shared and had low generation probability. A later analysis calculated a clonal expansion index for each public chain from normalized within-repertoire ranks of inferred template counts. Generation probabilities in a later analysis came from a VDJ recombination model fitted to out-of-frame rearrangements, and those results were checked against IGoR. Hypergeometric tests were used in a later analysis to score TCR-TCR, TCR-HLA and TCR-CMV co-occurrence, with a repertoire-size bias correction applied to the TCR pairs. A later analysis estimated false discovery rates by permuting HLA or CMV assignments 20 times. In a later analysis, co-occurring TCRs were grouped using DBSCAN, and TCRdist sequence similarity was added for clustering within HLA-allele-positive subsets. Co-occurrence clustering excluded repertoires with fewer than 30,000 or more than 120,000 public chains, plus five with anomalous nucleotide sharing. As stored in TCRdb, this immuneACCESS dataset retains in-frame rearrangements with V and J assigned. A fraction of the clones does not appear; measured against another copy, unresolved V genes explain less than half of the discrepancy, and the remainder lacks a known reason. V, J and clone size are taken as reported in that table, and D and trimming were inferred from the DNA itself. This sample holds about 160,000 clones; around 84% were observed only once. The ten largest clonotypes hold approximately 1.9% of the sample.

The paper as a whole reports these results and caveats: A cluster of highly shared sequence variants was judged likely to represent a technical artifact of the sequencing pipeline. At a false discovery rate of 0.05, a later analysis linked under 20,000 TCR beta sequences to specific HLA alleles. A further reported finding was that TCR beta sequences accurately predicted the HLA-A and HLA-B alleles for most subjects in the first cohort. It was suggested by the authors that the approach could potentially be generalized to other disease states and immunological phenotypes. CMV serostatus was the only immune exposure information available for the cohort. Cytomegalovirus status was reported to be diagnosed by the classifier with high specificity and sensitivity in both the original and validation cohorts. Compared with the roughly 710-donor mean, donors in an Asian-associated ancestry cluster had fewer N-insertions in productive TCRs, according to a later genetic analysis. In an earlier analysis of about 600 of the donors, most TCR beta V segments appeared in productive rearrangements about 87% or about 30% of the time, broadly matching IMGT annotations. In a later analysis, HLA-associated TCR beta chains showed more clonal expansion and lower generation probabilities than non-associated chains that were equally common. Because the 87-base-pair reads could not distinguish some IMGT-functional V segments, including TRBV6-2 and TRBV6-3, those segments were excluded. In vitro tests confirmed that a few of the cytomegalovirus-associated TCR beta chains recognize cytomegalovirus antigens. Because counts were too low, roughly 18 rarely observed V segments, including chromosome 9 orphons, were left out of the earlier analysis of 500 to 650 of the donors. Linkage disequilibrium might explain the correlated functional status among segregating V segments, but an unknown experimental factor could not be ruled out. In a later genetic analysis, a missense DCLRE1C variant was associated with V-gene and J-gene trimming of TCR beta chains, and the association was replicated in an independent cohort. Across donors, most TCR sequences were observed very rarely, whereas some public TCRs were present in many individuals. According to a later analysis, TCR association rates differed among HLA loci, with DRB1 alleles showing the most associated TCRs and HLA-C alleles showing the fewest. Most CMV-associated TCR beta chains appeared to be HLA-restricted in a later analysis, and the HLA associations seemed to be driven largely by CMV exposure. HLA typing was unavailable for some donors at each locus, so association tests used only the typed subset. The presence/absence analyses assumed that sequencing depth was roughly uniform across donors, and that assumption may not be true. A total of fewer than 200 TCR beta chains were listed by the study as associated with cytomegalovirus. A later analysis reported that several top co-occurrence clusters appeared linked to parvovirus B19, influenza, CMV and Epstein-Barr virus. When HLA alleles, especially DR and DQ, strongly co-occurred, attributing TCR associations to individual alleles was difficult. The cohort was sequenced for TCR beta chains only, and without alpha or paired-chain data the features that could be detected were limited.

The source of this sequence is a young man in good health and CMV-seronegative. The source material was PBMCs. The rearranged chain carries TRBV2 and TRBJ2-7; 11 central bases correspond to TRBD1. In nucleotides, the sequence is TGTGCCAGCAGTGAAGCGGAAGGGACAGGGGGATGGGAGCAGTACTTC. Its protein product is CASSEAEGTGGWEQYF.